This TCR beta chain was recorded in a study of shared clonotypes between healthy human individuals. Overall study context: The plates for each donor numbered three CD4 naive, three CD4 memory, two CD8 naive and one CD8 memory.

Only CD45RO-negative cells positively selected for CCR7 counted as naive CD8 cells, so terminally differentiated effector memory CD45RA+ cells were excluded. Clones were read by immunoSEQ multiplex PCR, and TCRdb kept only the in-frame ones, dropping some. This sample carries millions of clones, about 93% of them seen once, and the ten largest clones take around 1.7%. This clone is categorized as medium-sized. Other DNA sequences in this specimen translate into the identical CDR3. The sequenced material came from naive CD8+ T cells from PBMCs. The receptor was isolated from a man between 18 and 35 years old in good health. Some clones in this sample may be carry-over from other donors' samples.

The CDR3 DNA reads as TGTGCCAGCAGCCAGGGACGGAACACTGAAGCTTTCTTT. It specifies CASSQGRNTEAFF. The J gene is TRBJ1-1, the V gene TRBV14; a weak D match, TRBD1 (5 bases). The CDR3 loop spans 13 amino acids. Germline V gene data show CDR1 as SGHDN and CDR2 as FVKESK. Trimming took 3 bases from V and 1 from J, leaving 6 bases between them.